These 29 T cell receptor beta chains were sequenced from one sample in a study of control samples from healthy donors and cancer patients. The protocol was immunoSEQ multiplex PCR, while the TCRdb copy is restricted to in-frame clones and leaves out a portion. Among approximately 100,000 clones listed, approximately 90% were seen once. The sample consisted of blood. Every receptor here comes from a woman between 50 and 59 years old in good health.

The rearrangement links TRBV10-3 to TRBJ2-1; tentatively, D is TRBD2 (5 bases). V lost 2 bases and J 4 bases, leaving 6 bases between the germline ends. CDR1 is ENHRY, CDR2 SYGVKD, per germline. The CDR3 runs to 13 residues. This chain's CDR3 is CAISEGLYNEQFF. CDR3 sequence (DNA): TGTGCCATCAGTGAGGGACTTTACAATGAGCAGTTCTTC.

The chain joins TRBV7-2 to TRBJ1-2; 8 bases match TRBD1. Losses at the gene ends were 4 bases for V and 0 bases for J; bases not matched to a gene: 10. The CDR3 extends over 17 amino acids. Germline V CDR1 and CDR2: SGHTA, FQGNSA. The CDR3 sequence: CASSSRGRRGANYGYTF. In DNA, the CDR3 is TGTGCCAGCAGCTCCAGGGGGCGCCGGGGGGCTAACTATGGCTACACCTTC.

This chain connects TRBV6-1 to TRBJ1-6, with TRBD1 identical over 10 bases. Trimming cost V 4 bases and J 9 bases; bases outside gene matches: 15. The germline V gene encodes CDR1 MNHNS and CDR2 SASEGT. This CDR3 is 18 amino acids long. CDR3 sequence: CASSAPGTGDVKSSPLHF. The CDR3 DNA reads TGTGCCAGCAGTGCTCCCGGGACAGGGGATGTTAAGAGTTCACCCCTCCACTTT.

The CDR3 sequence: CASSKPGRREFYEQYV. The CDR3 DNA is TGTGCCAGCAGCAAACCCGGGCGGCGGGAGTTCTACGAGCAGTACGTC. The chain has TRBV21-1 and TRBJ2-7; TRBD2 was called by the table and not checked on the DNA. TRBV21-1 is assigned pseudogene status. This CDR3 is built from 16 residues.

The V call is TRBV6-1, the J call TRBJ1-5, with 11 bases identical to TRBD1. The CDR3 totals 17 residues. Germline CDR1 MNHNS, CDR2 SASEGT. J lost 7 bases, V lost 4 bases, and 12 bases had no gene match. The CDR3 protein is CASSAWRGQGAWQPQHF. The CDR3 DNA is TGTGCCAGCAGTGCCTGGCGTGGACAGGGGGCTTGGCAGCCCCAGCATTTT.

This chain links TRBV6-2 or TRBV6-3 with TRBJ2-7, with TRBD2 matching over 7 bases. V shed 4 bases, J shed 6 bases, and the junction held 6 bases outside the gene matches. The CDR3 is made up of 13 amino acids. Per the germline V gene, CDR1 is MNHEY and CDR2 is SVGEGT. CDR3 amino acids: CASSSGGSREQYV. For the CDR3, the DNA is TGTGCCAGCAGTTCTGGCGGGAGTCGCGAGCAGTACGTC.

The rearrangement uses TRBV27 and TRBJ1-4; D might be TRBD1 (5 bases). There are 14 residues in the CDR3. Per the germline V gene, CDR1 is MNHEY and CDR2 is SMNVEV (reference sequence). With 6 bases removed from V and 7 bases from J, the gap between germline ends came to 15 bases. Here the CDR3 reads CASRLGRGIEKLFF. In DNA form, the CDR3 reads TGTGCCAGCAGGTTAGGACGGGGGATTGAAAAACTGTTTTTT.

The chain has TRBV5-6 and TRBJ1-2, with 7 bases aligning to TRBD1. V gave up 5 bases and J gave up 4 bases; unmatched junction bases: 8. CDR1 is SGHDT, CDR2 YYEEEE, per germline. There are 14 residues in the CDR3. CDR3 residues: CASSWGQWTYGYTF. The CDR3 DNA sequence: TGTGCCAGCAGTTGGGGACAGTGGACCTATGGCTACACCTTC.

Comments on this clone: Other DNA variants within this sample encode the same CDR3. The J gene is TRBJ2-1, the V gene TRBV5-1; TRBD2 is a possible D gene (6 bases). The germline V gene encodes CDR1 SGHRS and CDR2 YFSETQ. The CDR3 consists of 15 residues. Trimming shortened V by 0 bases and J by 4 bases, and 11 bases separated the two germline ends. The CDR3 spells CASSLDGGAYNEQFF. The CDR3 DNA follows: TGCGCCAGCAGCTTGGACGGGGGAGCGTACAATGAGCAGTTCTTC.

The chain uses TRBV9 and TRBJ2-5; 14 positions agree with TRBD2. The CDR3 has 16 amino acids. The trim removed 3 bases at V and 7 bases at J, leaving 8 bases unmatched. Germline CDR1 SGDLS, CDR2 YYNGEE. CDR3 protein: CASSEYPTSGGGTQYF. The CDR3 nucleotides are TGTGCCAGCAGCGAGTATCCGACTAGCGGGGGGGGGACCCAGTACTTC.

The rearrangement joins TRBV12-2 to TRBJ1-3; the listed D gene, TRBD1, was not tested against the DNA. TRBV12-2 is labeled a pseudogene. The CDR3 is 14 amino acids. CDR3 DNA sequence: TGTGCAAGTCGCCGTCGTACAACTGGAAACACCATATATTTT. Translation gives CASRRRTTGNTIYF.

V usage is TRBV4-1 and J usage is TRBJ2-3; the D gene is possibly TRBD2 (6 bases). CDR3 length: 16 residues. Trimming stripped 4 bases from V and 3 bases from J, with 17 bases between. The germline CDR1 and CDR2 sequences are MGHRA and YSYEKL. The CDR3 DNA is TGCGCCAGCAGCCCCACCCCCCTAGCGCCAACAGATACGCAGTATTTT. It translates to CASSPTPLAPTDTQYF.

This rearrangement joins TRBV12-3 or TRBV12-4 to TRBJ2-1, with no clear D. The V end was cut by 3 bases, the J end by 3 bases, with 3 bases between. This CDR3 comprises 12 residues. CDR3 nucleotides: TGTGCCAGCAGTTTTTACTACAATGAGCAGTTCTTC. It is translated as CASSFYYNEQFF.

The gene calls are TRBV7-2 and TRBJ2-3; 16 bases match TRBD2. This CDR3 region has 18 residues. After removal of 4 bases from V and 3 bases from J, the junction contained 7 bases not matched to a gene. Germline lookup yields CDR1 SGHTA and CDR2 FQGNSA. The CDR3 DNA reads TGTGCCAGCAGCTCGGGACTAGCGGGAGGGCCTGGGACAGATACGCAGTATTTT. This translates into CASSSGLAGGPGTDTQYF.

In DNA, the CDR3 is TGTGCCTGGAGTGCGACAGGACTCAATGGCTACACCTTC. This translates into CAWSATGLNGYTF. The chain joins TRBV30 to TRBJ1-2; weak D call: TRBD1 (6 bases). The ends were cut back, 1 base at V and 6 bases at J, with 12 bases in the middle. This CDR3 has 13 residues. Germline V gene data show CDR1 as GTSNPN and CDR2 as SVGIG (reference sequence).

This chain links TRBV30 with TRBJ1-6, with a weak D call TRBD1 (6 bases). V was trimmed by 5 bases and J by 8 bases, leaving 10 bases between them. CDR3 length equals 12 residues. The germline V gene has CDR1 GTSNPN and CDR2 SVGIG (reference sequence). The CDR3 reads CAWDEGDSPLHF. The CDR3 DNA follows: TGTGCCTGGGACGAGGGGGATTCACCCCTCCACTTT.

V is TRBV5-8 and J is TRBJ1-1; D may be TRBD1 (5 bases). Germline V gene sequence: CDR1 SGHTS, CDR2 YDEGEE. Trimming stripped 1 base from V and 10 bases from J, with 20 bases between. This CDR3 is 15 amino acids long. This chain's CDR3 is CASSLIGRALVGAFF. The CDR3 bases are TGTGCCAGCAGCTTGATCGGCAGGGCCCTGGTTGGAGCTTTCTTT.

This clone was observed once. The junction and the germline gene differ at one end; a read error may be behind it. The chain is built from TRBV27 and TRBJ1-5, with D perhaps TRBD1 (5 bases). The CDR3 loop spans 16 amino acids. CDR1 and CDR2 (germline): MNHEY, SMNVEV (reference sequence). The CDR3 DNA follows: TGTGCCAGCAGTCTATCTAGGGGACTCGACAATCAGCCCCAGCATTTT. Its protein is CASSLSRGLDNQPQHF.

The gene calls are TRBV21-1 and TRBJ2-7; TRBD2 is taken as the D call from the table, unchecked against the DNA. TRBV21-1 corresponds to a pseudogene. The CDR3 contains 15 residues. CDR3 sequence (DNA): TGTGCCAGCAGCAAAGATGGGACTACCTCACGGGAGCAGTACGTC. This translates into CASSKDGTTSREQYV.

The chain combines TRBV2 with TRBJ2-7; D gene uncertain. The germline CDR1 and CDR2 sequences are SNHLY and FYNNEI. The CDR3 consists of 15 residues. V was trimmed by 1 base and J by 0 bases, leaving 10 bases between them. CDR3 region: CASSEGTSPSYEQYV. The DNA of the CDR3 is TGTGCCAGCAGTGAAGGTACCAGCCCCTCCTACGAGCAGTACGTC.

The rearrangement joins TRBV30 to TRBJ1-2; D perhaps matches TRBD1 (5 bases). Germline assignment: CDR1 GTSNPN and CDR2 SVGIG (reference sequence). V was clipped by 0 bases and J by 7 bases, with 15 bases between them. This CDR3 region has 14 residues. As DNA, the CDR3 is TGTGCCTGGAGTGTATCCAGACAGTGGGGTGGCTACACCTTC. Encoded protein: CAWSVSRQWGGYTF. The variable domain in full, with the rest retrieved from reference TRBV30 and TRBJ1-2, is SQTIHQWPATLVQPVGSPLSLECTVEGTSNPNLYWYRQAAGRGLQLLFYSVGIGQISSEVPQNLSASRPQDRQFILSSKKLLLSDSGFYLCAWSVSRQWGGYTFGSGTRLTVV.

Written as DNA, the CDR3 is TGTGCCAGCAGTGAGGGACAACTTACCTACGAGCAGTACGTC. As protein: CASSEGQLTYEQYV. V and J are TRBV6-2 or TRBV6-3 and TRBJ2-7, with TRBD1 as a possible D gene (6 bases). Germline V CDR1 and CDR2: MNHEY, SVGEGT. This CDR3 has 14 residues. Between the trimmed V and J ends, which lost 5 bases and 2 bases, there was a span of 13 bases.

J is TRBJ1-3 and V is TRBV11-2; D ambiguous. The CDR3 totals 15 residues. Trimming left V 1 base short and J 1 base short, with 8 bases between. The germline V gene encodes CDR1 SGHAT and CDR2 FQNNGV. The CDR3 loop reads CASSLGAGSGNTIYF. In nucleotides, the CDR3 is TGTGCCAGCAGCTTAGGTGCGGGGTCTGGAAACACCATATATTTT.

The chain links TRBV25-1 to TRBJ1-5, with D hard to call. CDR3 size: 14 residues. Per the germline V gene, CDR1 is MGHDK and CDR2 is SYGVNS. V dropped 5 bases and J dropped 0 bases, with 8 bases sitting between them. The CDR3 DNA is TGTGCCAGCAGTCTCAGTAATAGCAATCAGCCCCAGCATTTT. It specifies CASSLSNSNQPQHF. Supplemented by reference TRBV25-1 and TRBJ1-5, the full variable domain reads EADIYQTPRYLVIGTGKKITLECSQTMGHDKMYWYQQDPGMELHLIHYSYGVNSTEKGDLSSESTVSRIRTEHFPLTLESARPSHTSQYLCASSLSNSNQPQHFGDGTRLSIL.

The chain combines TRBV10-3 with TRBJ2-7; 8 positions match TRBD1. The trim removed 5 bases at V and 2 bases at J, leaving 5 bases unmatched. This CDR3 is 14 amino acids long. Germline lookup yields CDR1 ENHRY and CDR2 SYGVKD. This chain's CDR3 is CAISFGQGTYEQYF. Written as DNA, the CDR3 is TGTGCCATCAGTTTCGGACAGGGAACCTACGAGCAGTACTTC.

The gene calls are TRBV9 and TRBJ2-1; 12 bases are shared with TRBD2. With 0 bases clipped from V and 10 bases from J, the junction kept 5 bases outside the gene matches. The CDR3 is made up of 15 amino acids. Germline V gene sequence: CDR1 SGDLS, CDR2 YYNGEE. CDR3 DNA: TGTGCCAGCAGCGTAGGGACTAGCGGGGCTCGGGAGCAGTTCTTC. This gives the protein CASSVGTSGAREQFF.

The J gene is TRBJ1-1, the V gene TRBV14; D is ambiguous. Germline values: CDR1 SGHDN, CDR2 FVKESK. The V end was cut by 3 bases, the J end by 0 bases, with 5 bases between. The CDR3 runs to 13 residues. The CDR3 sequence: CASSQGMNTEAFF. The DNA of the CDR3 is TGTGCCAGCAGCCAGGGCATGAACACTGAAGCTTTCTTT.

CDR3 coding DNA: TGCGCCAGCTGTCGGCCCAATCAGCCCCAGCATTTT. This sequence encodes CASCRPNQPQHF. The chain couples TRBV10-2 to TRBJ1-5; D is uncertain. V was clipped by 8 bases and J by 3 bases, with 8 bases between them. In germline, CDR1 is WSHSY, CDR2 SAAADI. This CDR3 has 12 amino acids.

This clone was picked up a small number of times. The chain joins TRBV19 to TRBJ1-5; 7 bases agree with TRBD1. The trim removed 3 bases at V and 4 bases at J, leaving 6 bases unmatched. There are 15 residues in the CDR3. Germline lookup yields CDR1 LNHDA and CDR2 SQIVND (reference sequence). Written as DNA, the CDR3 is TGTGCCAGTAGTATGCTGGACAGGATGAATCAGCCCCAGCATTTT. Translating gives CASSMLDRMNQPQHF.